These 5 T cell receptor beta chains originate from one sample sequenced in a study of blood T cell repertoires in COVID-19. The method was immunoSEQ multiplex PCR; TCRdb's version includes in-frame clones alone and lacks a portion of them. The data hold more than 110,000 clones, with under 90% observed a single time. The material sequenced was peripheral blood. The receptor set was obtained from a woman of 80 years or more in a cohort sampled during active or convalescent COVID-19.

The V gene is TRBV6-6, the J gene TRBJ2-1; 10 positions agree with TRBD1. The junction had 10 bases not matched to a gene; V was cut back by 11 bases and J by 6 bases. CDR1 is MNHNY and CDR2 is SVGAGI in the germline V gene (reference sequence). The length of the CDR3 is 14 residues. In DNA, the CDR3 is TGTGCCGGAGGGACAGGGGTTCGTCCCAATGAGCAGTTCTTC. Protein: CAGGTGVRPNEQFF.

V and J are TRBV6-6 and TRBJ2-3; a weak D match, TRBD2 (7 bases). V lost 7 bases, J lost 2 bases, and 16 bases lay in between. The CDR3 extends over 15 amino acids. Germline-derived CDR1 and CDR2 are MNHNY and SVGAGI (reference sequence). This CDR3 reads CASISGGGLTDTQYF. CDR3 DNA sequence: TGTGCCAGCATATCGGGCGGGGGCCTCACAGATACGCAGTATTTT.

The rearrangement uses TRBV4-1 and TRBJ1-1; D gene uncertain. CDR3 length: 13 amino acids. CDR1 is MGHRA and CDR2 is YSYEKL in the germline V gene. The V and J ends lost 5 bases and 4 bases respectively, with 11 bases between them. CDR3 region: CASSDEGVTEAFF. DNA for the CDR3: TGCGCCAGCAGCGACGAGGGCGTCACTGAAGCTTTCTTT.

V is TRBV7-9 and J is TRBJ2-3; TRBD1 matches at 9 bases. This CDR3 contains 17 residues. The germline V gene has CDR1 SEHNR and CDR2 FQNEAQ (reference sequence). The trim removed 1 base at V and 3 bases at J, leaving 8 bases unmatched. CDR3 in amino acids: CASSLGQQGARTDTQYF. The CDR3 region has the DNA TGTGCCAGCAGCTTAGGCCAACAGGGGGCGAGGACAGATACGCAGTATTTT.

The CDR3 spells CASGGDFTDTQYF. The CDR3 region has the DNA TGTGCCAGTGGAGGAGACTTCACAGATACGCAGTATTTT. V gene TRBV3-1 (or the pseudogene TRBV3-2) combines with J gene TRBJ2-3; D may be TRBD2 (5 bases). This CDR3 has 13 residues. Germline CDR1 reads LGHDT; CDR2 reads YNNKEL (reference sequence). Trimming pared 9 bases from V and 2 bases from J, leaving 12 bases between.